This note documents a single TCR beta chain sequence. In the authors' methods: By means of reference gene primer amplification, nucleated cell counts were estimated. Sequenced by immunoSEQ multiplex PCR; TCRdb stores in-frame clones only, minus some. V and J calls and clone size follow that table, whereas D and trimming were derived from the DNA. The data show about 70,000 clones, roughly 84% seen once. The CDR3 spans 12 residues. The germline V gene has CDR1 SGHTA and CDR2 FQGNSA. Trimming pared 6 bases from V and 5 bases from J, leaving 10 bases between. This sample is drawn from a study of blood T cell repertoires in COVID-19. At the level of the study: Samples of COVID-19 (acute and convalescent) were obtained from the United States, Italy and Spain. The cDNA or gDNA used as material had been derived from T cells, B-cell-depleted T cells, or PBMCs.

The specimen sequenced was peripheral blood. This chain joins TRBV7-2 and TRBJ1-2; D is unresolved. This TCR was recovered from a woman of 80 years or more with active or convalescent COVID-19. The DNA of the CDR3 is TGTGCCAGCAGTTACGACGGGTATGGCTACACCTTC. Translated: CASSYDGYGYTF. Drawing the rest from reference TRBV7-2 and TRBJ1-2, the complete variable domain is GAGVSQSPSNKVTEKGKDVELRCDPISGHTALYWYRQSLGQGLEFLIYFQGNSAPDKSGLPSDRFSAERTGGSVSTLTIQRTQQEDSAVYLCASSYDGYGYTFGSGTRLTVV.